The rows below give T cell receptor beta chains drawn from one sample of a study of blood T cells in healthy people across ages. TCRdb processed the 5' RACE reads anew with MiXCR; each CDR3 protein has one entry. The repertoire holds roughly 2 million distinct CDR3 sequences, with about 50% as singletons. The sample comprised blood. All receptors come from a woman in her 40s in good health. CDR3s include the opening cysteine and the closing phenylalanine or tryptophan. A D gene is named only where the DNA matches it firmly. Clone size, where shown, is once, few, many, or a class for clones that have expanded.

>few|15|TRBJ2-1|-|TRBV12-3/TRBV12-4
CASSLWLSGGNEQFF
TGTGCCAGCAGTCTGTGGCTTTCTGGGGGGAATGAGCAGTTCTTC
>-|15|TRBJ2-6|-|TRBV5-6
CASSTPDSGANVLTF
TGTGCCAGCAGCACACCCGACTCTGGGGCCAACGTCCTGACTTTC
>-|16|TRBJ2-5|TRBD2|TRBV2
CASSETSGGARETQYF
TGTGCCAGCAGTGAGACTAGCGGGGGGGCCCGAGAGACCCAGTACTTC
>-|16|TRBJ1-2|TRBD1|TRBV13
CASSTGQGNGDYGYTF
TGTGCCAGCAGCACGGGACAGGGGAACGGAGACTATGGCTACACCTTC
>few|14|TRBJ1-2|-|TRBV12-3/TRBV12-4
CASSLGGRSYGYTF
TGTGCCAGCAGTTTAGGGGGGCGGTCCTATGGCTACACCTTC
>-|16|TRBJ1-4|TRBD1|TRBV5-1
CASSLNPHRGLEKLFF
TGCGCCAGCAGTCTGAATCCCCACAGGGGACTTGAAAAACTGTTTTTT
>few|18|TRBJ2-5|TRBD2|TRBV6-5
CASSYLRLAGGVVETQYF
TGTGCCAGCAGTTACCTCCGACTAGCGGGGGGGGTCGTAGAGACCCAGTACTTC
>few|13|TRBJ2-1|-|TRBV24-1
CATSDPFYNEQFF
TGTGCCACCAGTGATCCGTTCTACAATGAGCAGTTCTTC
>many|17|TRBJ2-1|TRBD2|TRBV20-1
CSARRMPSGGGYNEQFF
TGCAGTGCTAGACGTATGCCTAGCGGGGGTGGCTACAATGAGCAGTTCTTC
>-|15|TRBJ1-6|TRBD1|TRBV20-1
CSARDDGQGSSPLHF
TGCAGTGCTAGAGATGACGGACAGGGGAGCTCACCCCTCCACTTT
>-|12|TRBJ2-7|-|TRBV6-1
CASRRGDCEQYF
TGTGCCAGCAGGAGGGGGGACTGCGAGCAGTACTTC
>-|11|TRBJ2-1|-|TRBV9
CASRSGSEQFF
TGTGCCAGCAGGTCCGGGAGTGAGCAGTTCTTC
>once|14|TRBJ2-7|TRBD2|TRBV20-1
CSAPRDYRSYEQYF
TGCAGTGCTCCCCGGGACTATCGCTCCTACGAGCAGTACTTC
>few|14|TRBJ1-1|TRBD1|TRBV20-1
CSASRDRAGTEAFF
TGCAGTGCTAGTAGGGACAGGGCGGGCACTGAAGCTTTCTTT
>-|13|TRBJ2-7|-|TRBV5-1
CASSLDLDYEQYF
TGCGCCAGCAGCTTGGATCTGGACTACGAGCAGTACTTC
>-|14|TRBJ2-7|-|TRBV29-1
CSVENRGRANEQYF
TGCAGCGTTGAAAATCGGGGCAGGGCAAATGAGCAGTACTTC
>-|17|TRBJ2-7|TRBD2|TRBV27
CASSSPFLAGGLNEQYF
TGTGCCAGCAGTTCCCCCTTTTTAGCGGGGGGGCTGAACGAGCAGTACTTC
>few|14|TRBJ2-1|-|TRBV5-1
CASSLSQSGNEQFF
TGCGCCAGCAGCTTGAGCCAGTCCGGGAATGAGCAGTTCTTC
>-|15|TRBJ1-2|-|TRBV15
CATSRDPETNYGYTF
TGTGCCACCAGCAGAGATCCGGAAACTAACTATGGCTACACCTTC
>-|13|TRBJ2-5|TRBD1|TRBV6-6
CASNRQGQETQYF
TGTGCCAGCAATCGACAGGGCCAAGAGACCCAGTACTTC
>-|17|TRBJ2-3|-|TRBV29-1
CSVEDGHRVWGTDTQYF
TGCAGCGTTGAAGATGGTCACAGGGTGTGGGGCACAGATACGCAGTATTTT
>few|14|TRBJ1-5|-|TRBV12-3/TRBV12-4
CASSFLQGNQPQHF
TGTGCCAGCAGTTTCCTACAGGGCAATCAGCCCCAGCATTTT
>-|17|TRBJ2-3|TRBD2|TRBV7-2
CASSSGLAGAVQGTQYF
TGTGCCAGCAGCTCCGGACTAGCGGGGGCCGTCCAGGGTACGCAGTATTTT
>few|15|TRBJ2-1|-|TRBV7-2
CASSLAQQRNNEQFF
TGTGCCAGCAGCTTAGCGCAGCAGAGGAACAATGAGCAGTTCTTC
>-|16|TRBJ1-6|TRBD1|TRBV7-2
CASSRGQSSGNSPLHF
TGTGCCAGCAGCCGGGGACAGAGCTCGGGTAATTCACCCCTCCACTTT
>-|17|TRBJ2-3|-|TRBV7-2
CASSFMSGVPSTDTQYF
TGTGCCAGCAGCTTTATGTCGGGGGTACCCAGCACAGATACGCAGTATTTT
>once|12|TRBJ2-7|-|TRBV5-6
CASSLADDEQYF
TGTGCCAGCAGCCTGGCCGATGACGAGCAGTACTTC
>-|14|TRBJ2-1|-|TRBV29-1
CSAPGIQGHNEQFF
TGCAGCGCCCCCGGAATCCAGGGCCACAATGAGCAGTTCTTC
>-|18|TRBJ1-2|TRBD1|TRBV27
CASSLSGGRDRGARGYTF
TGTGCCAGCAGTTTATCCGGCGGTAGGGACAGGGGGGCTCGCGGCTACACCTTC
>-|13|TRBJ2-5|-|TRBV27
CTSIPTGGNEQYF
TGTACCAGCATTCCGACTGGGGGCAATGAGCAGTACTTC
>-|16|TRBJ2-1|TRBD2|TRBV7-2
CASSAQGGTSGGAGFF
TGTGCCAGCAGCGCCCAAGGTGGGACTAGCGGAGGGGCGGGGTTCTTC
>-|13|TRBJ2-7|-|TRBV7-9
CASSPPTGHEQYF
TGTGCCAGCAGCCCACCCACTGGCCACGAGCAGTACTTC
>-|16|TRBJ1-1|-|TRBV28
CASPPSPGFVGTEAFF
TGTGCCAGCCCGCCCTCCCCGGGGTTCGTAGGCACTGAAGCTTTCTTT
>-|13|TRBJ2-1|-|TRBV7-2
CASSIDSEGEQFF
TGTGCCAGCAGCATAGACAGTGAGGGTGAGCAGTTCTTC
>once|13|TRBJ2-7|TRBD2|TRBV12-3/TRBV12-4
CASSHRGGPEQYF
TGTGCCAGCAGTCACCGGGGGGGGCCCGAGCAGTACTTC
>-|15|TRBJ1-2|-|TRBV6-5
CASSDSPAANYGYTF
TGTGCCAGCAGTGACTCTCCGGCAGCAAACTATGGCTACACCTTC
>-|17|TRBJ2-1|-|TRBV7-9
CASSLLGWGASYNEQFF
TGTGCCAGCAGCTTATTGGGGTGGGGGGCGTCCTACAATGAGCAGTTCTTC
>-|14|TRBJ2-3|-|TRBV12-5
CASASSADVDTQYF
TGTGCTAGTGCGTCTTCCGCCGACGTGGATACGCAGTATTTT
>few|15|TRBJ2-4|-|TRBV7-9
CASSSDSLAKNIQYF
TGTGCCAGCTCCTCCGACAGTTTAGCCAAAAACATTCAGTACTTC
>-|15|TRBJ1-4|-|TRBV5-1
CASSLGPSRGEKLFF
TGCGCCAGCAGCTTAGGACCCTCCCGAGGGGAAAAACTGTTTTTT
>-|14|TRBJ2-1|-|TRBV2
CASSEDPGSYEQFF
TGTGCCAGCAGTGAAGACCCTGGCAGCTATGAGCAGTTCTTC
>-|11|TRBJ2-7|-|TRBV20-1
CSARISYEQYF
TGCAGTGCCAGAATTTCGTACGAGCAGTACTTC
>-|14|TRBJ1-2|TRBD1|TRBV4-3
CASSHVGQNYGYTF
TGCGCCAGCAGCCACGTGGGACAGAACTATGGCTACACCTTC
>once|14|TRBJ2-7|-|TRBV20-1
CSARGSGWIYEQYF
TGCAGTGCTAGAGGCTCGGGGTGGATCTACGAGCAGTACTTC